The present T cell receptor (beta chain) was sequenced within a study of post-analysis software for immune sequencing data. Study-wide context: Patients had relapsing-remitting, secondary progressive or progressive-relapsing multiple sclerosis; some lacked subtype. Whole-study results and caveats: Under the F measure, samples that were prepared in one batch clustered strongly together. In patients, 4 to 6 TRBV segments were more frequent than in controls, with TRBV5-6, TRBV5-1 and TRBV20-1 among them.

This clonotype was detected only a few times. Its antigen is currently unknown. The authors incorporated unique molecular identifiers into the TCR beta cDNA libraries. T cells numbering about 0.9 to 11 million gave rise to some 520,000 cDNA molecules. TCRdb fed the PCR reads into MiXCR, producing one record per CDR3 protein. The top ten hold 0.5% to 0.6% of the sample, which has roughly 700,000 distinct CDR3 sequences, 30% seen once. This CDR3 spans 14 amino acids. Germline lookup yields CDR1 SGHTA and CDR2 FQGNSA. V lost 4 bases, J lost 9 bases, and 18 bases lay in between. Specimen: blood. This clonotype was obtained from a girl under 18 with multiple sclerosis. This chain connects TRBV7-2 to TRBJ1-1; no clear D gene. In DNA form, the CDR3 reads TGTGCCAGCAGCTCATTCGGCGGGCCAGCTAAAGCTTTCTTT. It encodes CASSSFGGPAKAFF.